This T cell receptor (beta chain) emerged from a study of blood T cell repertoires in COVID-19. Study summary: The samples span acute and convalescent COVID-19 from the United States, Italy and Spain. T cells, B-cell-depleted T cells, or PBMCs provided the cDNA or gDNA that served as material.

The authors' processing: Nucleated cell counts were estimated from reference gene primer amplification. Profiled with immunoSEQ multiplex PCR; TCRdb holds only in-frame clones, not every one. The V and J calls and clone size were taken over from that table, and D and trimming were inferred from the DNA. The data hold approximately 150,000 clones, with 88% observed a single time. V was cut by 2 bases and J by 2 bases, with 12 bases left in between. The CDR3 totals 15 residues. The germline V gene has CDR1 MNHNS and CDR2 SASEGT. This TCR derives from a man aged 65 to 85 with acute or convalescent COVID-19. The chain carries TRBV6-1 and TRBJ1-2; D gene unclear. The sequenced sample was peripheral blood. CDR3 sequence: CASSERYLRNYGYTF. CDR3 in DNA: TGTGCCAGCAGTGAAAGATACCTCCGGAACTATGGCTACACCTTC.